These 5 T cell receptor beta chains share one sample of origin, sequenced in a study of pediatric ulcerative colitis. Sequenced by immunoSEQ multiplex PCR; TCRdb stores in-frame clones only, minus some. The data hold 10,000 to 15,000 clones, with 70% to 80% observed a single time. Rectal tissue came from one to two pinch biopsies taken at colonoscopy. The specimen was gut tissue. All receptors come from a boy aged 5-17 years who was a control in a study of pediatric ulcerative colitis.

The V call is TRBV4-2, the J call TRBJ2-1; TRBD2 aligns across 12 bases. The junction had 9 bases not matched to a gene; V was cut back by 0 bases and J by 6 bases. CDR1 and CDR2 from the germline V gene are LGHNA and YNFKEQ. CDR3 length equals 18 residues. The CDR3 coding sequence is TGTGCCAGCAGCCAAGAGGGGAGAGGACTAGCGGGAAGCAATGAGCAGTTCTTC. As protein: CASSQEGRGLAGSNEQFF.

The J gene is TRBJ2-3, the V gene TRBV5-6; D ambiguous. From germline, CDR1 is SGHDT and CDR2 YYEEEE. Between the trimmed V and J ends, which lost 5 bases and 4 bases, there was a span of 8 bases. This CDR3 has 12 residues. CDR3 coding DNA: TGTGCCAGCAGGTCAATCCCAGATACGCAGTATTTT. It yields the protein CASRSIPDTQYF.

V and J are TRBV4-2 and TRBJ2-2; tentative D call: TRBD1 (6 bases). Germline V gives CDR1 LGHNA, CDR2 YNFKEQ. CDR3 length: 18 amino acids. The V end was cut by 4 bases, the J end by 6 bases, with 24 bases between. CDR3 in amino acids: CASSRFIPGTPASGELFF. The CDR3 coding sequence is TGTGCCAGCAGCCGCTTTATCCCCGGGACACCTGCGTCCGGGGAGCTGTTTTTT.

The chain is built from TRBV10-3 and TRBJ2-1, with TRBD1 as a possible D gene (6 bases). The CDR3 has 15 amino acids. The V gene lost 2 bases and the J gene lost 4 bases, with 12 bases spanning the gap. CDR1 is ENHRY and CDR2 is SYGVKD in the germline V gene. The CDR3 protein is CAISEGTFEYNEQFF. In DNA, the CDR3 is TGTGCCATCAGTGAGGGGACATTCGAGTACAATGAGCAGTTCTTC.

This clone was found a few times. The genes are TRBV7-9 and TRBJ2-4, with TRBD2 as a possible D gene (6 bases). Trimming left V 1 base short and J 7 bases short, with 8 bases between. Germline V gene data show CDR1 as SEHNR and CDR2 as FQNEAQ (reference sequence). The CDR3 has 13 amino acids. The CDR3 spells CASSLGGGNIQYF. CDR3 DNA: TGTGCCAGCAGCTTAGGTGGAGGGAACATTCAGTACTTC.